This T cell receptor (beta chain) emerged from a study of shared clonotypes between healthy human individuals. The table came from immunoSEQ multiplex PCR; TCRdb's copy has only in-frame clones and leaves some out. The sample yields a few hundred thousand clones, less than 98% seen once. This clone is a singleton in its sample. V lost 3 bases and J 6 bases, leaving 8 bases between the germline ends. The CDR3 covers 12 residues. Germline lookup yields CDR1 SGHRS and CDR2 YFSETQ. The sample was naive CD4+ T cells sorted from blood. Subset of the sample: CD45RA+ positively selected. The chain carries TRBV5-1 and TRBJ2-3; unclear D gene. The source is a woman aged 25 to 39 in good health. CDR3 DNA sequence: TGCGCCAGCAGCTCCCTCGGGGATACGCAGTATTTT. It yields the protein CASSSLGDTQYF. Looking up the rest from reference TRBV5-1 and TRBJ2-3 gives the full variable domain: KAGVTQTPRYLIKTRGQQVTLSCSPISGHRSVSWYQQTPGQGLQFLFEYFSETQRNKGNFPGRFSGRQFSNSRSEMNVSTLELGDSALYLCASSSLGDTQYFGPGTRLTVL.